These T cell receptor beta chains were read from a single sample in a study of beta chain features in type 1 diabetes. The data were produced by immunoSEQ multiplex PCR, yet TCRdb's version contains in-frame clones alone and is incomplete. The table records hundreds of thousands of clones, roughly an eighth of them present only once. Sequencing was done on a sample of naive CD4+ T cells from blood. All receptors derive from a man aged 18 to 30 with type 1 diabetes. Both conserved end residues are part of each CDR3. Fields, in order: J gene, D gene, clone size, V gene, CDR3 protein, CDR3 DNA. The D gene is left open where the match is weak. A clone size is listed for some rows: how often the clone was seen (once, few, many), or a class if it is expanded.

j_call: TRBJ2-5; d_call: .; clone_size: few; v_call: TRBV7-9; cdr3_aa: CASSPGRETQYF; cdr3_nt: TGTGCCAGCAGCCCCGGCAGAGAGACCCAGTACTTC
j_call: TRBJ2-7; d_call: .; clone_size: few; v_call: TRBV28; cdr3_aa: CASTGVGKGRYEQYF; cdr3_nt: TGTGCCAGCACCGGTGTGGGGAAGGGGCGCTACGAGCAGTACTTC
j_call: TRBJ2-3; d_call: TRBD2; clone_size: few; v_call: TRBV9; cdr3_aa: CASSPRTSGGVFPQYF; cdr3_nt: TGTGCCAGCAGCCCCCGGACTAGCGGGGGGGTGTTTCCGCAGTATTTT
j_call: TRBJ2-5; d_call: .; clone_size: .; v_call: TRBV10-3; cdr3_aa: CAISGTRQGLQETQYF; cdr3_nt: TGTGCCATCAGTGGCACCCGACAGGGACTCCAAGAGACCCAGTACTTC
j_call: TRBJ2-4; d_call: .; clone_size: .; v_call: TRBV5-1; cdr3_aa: CAPRTGRIAKNIQYF; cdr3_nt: TGCGCTCCTCGGACCGGTCGGATAGCCAAAAACATTCAGTACTTC
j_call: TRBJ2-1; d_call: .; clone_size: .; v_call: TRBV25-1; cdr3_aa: CASSDTGTGSSYNEQFF; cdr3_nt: TGTGCCAGCAGTGATACAGGAACAGGGAGCTCCTACAATGAGCAGTTCTTC
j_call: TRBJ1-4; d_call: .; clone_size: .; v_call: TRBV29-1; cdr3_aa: CSVTDNPNEKLFF; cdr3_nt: TGCAGCGTAACCGACAATCCTAATGAAAAACTGTTTTTT
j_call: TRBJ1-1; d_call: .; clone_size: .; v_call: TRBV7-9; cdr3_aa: CASSQGLLAGTEAFF; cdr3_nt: TGTGCCAGCAGCCAGGGACTCTTAGCGGGCACTGAAGCTTTCTTT
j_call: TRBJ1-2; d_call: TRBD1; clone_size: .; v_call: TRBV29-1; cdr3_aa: CSDRQGWVSYTF; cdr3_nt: TGCAGCGACCGACAGGGGTGGGTTAGCTACACCTTC
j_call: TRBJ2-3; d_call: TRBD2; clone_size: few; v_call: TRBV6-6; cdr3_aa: CASSYSTSGGAGYF; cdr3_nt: TGTGCCAGCAGTTACTCGACTAGCGGGGGGGCCGGGTATTTT
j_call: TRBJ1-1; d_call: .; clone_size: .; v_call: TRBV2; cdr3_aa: CASSTEQNTEAFF; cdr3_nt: TGTGCCAGCAGCACAGAACAGAACACTGAAGCTTTCTTT
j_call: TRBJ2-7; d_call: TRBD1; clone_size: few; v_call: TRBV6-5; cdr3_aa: CASSKDRGPYEQYF; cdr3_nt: TGTGCCAGCTCCAAGGACAGGGGCCCCTACGAGCAGTACTTC
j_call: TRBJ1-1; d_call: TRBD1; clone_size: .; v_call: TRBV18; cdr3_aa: CASSPPGQGDKAFF; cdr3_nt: TGTGCCAGCTCACCACCGGGACAGGGAGACAAAGCTTTCTTT
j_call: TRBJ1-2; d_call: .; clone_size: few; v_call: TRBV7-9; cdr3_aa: CASSWDTEAIGYGYTF; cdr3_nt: TGTGCCAGCAGCTGGGACACCGAGGCGATAGGGTATGGCTACACCTTC
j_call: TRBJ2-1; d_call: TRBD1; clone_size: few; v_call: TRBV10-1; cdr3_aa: CASSVGDRSSNEQFF; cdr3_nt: TGCGCCAGCAGTGTGGGGGACAGGTCATCCAATGAGCAGTTCTTC
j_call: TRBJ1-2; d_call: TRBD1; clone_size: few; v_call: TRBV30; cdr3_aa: CAWSLGQPQGGGYTF; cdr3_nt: TGTGCCTGGAGTCTGGGACAGCCCCAAGGAGGAGGCTACACCTTC
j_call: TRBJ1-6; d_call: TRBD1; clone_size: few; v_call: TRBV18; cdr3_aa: CASSQRDRGLSPLHF; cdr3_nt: TGTGCCAGCTCACAAAGGGACAGGGGGCTTTCACCCCTCCACTTT
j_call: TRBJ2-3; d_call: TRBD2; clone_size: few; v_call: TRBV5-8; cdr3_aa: CASTPGTTHTQYF; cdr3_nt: TGTGCCAGCACCCCGGGGACTACCCATACGCAGTATTTT
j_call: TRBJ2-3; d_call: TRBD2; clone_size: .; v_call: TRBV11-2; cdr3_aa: CASSLAAGVSTDTQYF; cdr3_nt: TGTGCCAGCAGCTTAGCGGCGGGGGTTTCCACAGATACGCAGTATTTT
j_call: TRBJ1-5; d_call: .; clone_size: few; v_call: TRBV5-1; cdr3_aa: CASSPLGAGQPQHF; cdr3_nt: TGCGCCAGCAGCCCTTTGGGGGCGGGTCAGCCCCAGCATTTT
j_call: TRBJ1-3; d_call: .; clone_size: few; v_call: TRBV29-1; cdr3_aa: CSVGHISGNTIYF; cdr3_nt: TGCAGCGTTGGGCACATCTCTGGAAACACCATATATTTT
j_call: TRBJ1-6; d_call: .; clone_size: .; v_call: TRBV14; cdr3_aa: CASSPGDSPLHF; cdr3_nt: TGTGCCAGCAGCCCCGGGGATTCACCCCTCCACTTT
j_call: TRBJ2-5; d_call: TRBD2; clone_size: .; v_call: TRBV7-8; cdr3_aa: CAVAGVSQETQYF; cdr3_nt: TGTGCGGTGGCGGGGGTTTCACAAGAGACCCAGTACTTC
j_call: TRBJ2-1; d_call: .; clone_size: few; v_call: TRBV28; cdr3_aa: CASTERGNEQFF; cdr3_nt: TGTGCCAGCACGGAGCGCGGCAATGAGCAGTTCTTC
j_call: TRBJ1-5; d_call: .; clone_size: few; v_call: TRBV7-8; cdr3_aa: CASSSQQGGQPQHF; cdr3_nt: TGTGCCAGCAGCTCTCAACAGGGTGGACAGCCCCAGCATTTT
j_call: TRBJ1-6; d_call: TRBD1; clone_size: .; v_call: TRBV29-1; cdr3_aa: CSVRDRENSPLHF; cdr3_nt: TGCAGCGTCCGGGACAGGGAAAATTCACCCCTCCACTTT
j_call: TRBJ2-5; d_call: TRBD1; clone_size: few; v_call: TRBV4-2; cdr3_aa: CASSPGQGETQYF; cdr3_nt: TGTGCCAGCAGCCCCGGACAGGGAGAGACCCAGTACTTC
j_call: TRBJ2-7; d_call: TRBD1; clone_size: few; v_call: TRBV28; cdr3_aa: CASSPGGRSSYEQYF; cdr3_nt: TGTGCCAGCAGTCCAGGGGGCCGGAGCTCCTACGAGCAGTACTTC
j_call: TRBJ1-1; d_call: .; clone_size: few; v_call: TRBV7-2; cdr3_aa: CASSLWGRTNTEAFF; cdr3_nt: TGTGCCAGCAGCTTATGGGGCAGAACAAACACTGAAGCTTTCTTT
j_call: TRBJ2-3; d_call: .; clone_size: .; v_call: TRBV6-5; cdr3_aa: CASSYSMWATDTQYF; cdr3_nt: TGTGCCAGCAGTTACTCGATGTGGGCCACAGATACGCAGTATTTT
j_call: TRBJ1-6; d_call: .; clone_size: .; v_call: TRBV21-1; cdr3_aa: CASSSWDRLYNSPLHF; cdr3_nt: TGTGCCAGCAGCTCCTGGGACAGGCTTTATAATTCACCCCTCCACTTT
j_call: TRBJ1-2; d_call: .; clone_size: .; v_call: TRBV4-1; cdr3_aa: CASSQGTPGGAFYGYTF; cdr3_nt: TGCGCCAGCAGCCAAGGCACACCCGGTGGAGCCTTCTATGGCTACACCTTC
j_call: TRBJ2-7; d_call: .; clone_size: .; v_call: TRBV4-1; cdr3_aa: CASSHQGLPFYEQYF; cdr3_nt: TGCGCCAGCAGCCATCAAGGGCTACCCTTCTACGAGCAGTACTTC
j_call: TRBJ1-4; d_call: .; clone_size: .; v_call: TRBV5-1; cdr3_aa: CASSFQGVDEKLFF; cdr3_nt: TGCGCCAGCAGCTTTCAGGGCGTGGATGAAAAACTGTTTTTT
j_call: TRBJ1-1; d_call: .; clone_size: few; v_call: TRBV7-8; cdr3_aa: CASSLAEGLNTEAFF; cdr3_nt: TGTGCCAGCAGCTTAGCTGAGGGCCTGAACACTGAAGCTTTCTTT
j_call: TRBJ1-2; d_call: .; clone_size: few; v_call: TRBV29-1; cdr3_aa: CSGFGDGYTF; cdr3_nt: TGCAGCGGTTTTGGAGATGGCTACACCTTC
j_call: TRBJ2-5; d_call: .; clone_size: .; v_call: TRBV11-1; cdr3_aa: CASSLRGVQETQYF; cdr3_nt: TGTGCCAGCAGCTTAAGGGGCGTACAAGAGACCCAGTACTTC